These T cell receptor beta chains were read from a single sample in a study of blood T cell repertoires in COVID-19. Assay: immunoSEQ multiplex PCR; the TCRdb copy retains only in-frame clones and omits some. The data show fewer than 200,000 clones, 85% to 90% seen once. Sequencing was performed on peripheral blood. The receptors here all came from a man between 70 and 80 years old with active or convalescent COVID-19. Each CDR3 is given with its conserved first and last residue. D genes are given only for firm matches. Not all rows give a size; the values are once, few, many and, for expanded clones, a class.

TRBV6-5,TRBD1,TRBJ2-1,NA,TGTGCCAGCAGTCGACAGGGGGCTTTCTACAATGAGCAGTTCTTC,CASSRQGAFYNEQFF
TRBV15,NA,TRBJ2-2,few,TGTGCCACCAGCAGAGGGCAGGTGAACACCGGGGAGCTGTTTTTT,CATSRGQVNTGELFF
TRBV7-2,TRBD1,TRBJ1-5,NA,TGTGCCAGCAGCCGGAAACAGGGGTACAATCAGCCCCAGCATTTT,CASSRKQGYNQPQHF
TRBV11-2,NA,TRBJ1-2,NA,TGTGCCAGCAGCCCAACAGGAGCCTATGGCTACACCTTC,CASSPTGAYGYTF
TRBV4-3,TRBD1,TRBJ2-7,many,TGCGCCAGCAGCCAAGGGGACAGGGCCAACTACGAGCAGTACTTC,CASSQGDRANYEQYF
TRBV2,TRBD1,TRBJ1-6,NA,TGTGCCAGCAGGGACAGGGACTCCTATAATTCACCCCTCCACTTT,CASRDRDSYNSPLHF
TRBV18,TRBD1,TRBJ1-5,NA,TGTGCCAGCTCACTGACCCAGACAGGGATAAATCAGCCCCAGCATTTT,CASSLTQTGINQPQHF
TRBV15,TRBD2,TRBJ2-3,NA,TGTGCCACCAGCAGGGAACTAGCGGGGGGCACAGATACGCAGTATTTT,CATSRELAGGTDTQYF
TRBV7-2,NA,TRBJ1-2,NA,TGTGCCAGCAGCGTCTTACAGGGCGGTGGTAACTATGGCTACACCTTC,CASSVLQGGGNYGYTF
TRBV12-5,TRBD2,TRBJ2-3,NA,TGTGCTAGTGGTCGCCTCGGGACGGGAGGGACAGATACGCAGTATTTT,CASGRLGTGGTDTQYF
TRBV6-5,TRBD1,TRBJ1-1,NA,TGTGCCAGCAGTAACCACAGGGGGCGTGGCACTGAAGCTTTCTTT,CASSNHRGRGTEAFF
TRBV6-2/TRBV6-3,NA,TRBJ1-5,NA,TGTGCCAGCAGTTACCTTCTTGGGGACTTCGCGGGTCAGCCCCAGCATTTT,CASSYLLGDFAGQPQHF
TRBV28,TRBD1,TRBJ1-4,NA,TGTGCCAGCAGTTTAGGGACAGGGGGAATATATAATGAAAAACTGTTTTTT,CASSLGTGGIYNEKLFF
TRBV25-1,NA,TRBJ1-5,NA,TGTGCCAGCAGTGGACTAGAGGGCGGCAATCAGCCCCAGCATTTT,CASSGLEGGNQPQHF
TRBV9,TRBD2,TRBJ2-7,NA,TGTGCCAGCAGCGTAGGAAGCGGGAGGATCTTCGAGCAGTACTTC,CASSVGSGRIFEQYF
TRBV15,NA,TRBJ1-4,few,TGTGCCACCAGCAGAGATGCAGGGTGGGATGAAAAACTGTTTTTT,CATSRDAGWDEKLFF
TRBV7-6,NA,TRBJ1-1,NA,TGTGCCAGCAGCTTATCCCAGGGTATGAACATAAACACTGAAGCTTTCTTT,CASSLSQGMNINTEAFF
TRBV19,TRBD2,TRBJ2-7,NA,TGTGCCAGTAGTTTAGCGGGATCCTCCTACGAGCAGTACTTC,CASSLAGSSYEQYF
TRBV6-2/TRBV6-3,NA,TRBJ2-7,NA,TGTGCCAGCAGTTACTCGGGCATCTACGAGCAGTACTTC,CASSYSGIYEQYF
TRBV30,NA,TRBJ2-3,NA,TGTGCCTGGAGTAGAGGGGATGGGAGGTCAGATACGCAGTATTTT,CAWSRGDGRSDTQYF
TRBV18,NA,TRBJ1-1,once,TGTGCCAGCTCACCACCGTCGAGACAGGAGAACACTGAAGCTTTCTTT,CASSPPSRQENTEAFF
TRBV9,NA,TRBJ2-3,NA,TGTGCCAGCAGCGCGAGCCAAACAGATACGCAGTATTTT,CASSASQTDTQYF
TRBV12-5,TRBD1,TRBJ2-1,NA,TGTGCTAGTGGAACCGGACAGGGTTTGAATGAGCAGTTCTTC,CASGTGQGLNEQFF
TRBV7-6,NA,TRBJ2-2,NA,TGTGCCAGCAGCTTAGGAGGTGGGACACAGATGGTCACCGGGGAGCTGTTTTTT,CASSLGGGTQMVTGELFF
TRBV14,NA,TRBJ2-1,NA,TGTGCCAGCAGCCCATCCTACAATGAGCAGTTCTTC,CASSPSYNEQFF
TRBV2,NA,TRBJ1-2,NA,TGTGCCAGCAGTGAGCGACAGCTAGCTAACTATGGCTACACCTTC,CASSERQLANYGYTF
TRBV5-4,NA,TRBJ2-1,NA,TGTGCCAGCAGCTTTCCCCTGGCCAGCTCCTACAATGAGCAGTTCTTC,CASSFPLASSYNEQFF
TRBV6-9,TRBD2,TRBJ2-1,NA,TGTGCCAGCAGTTTACTAGCGGGGGGGCTTCAGTTCTTC,CASSLLAGGLQFF
TRBV11-2,NA,TRBJ2-6,once,TGTGCCAGCAGCTTAGTAGGACAGCTCGGTTCTGGGGCCAACGTCCTGACTTTC,CASSLVGQLGSGANVLTF
TRBV3-1/TRBV3-2,TRBD1,TRBJ1-4,NA,TGTGCCAGCAGCAAACAGGGGGCAGGTAATGAAAAACTGTTTTTT,CASSKQGAGNEKLFF
TRBV6-4,TRBD2,TRBJ2-7,NA,TGTGCCAGCAGTTTACACGGGGGGAGCTCCTACGAGCAGTACTTC,CASSLHGGSSYEQYF
TRBV7-2,NA,TRBJ1-1,NA,TGTGCCAGCAGCTTAGATCAATCGGGGGTCACTGAAGCTTTCTTT,CASSLDQSGVTEAFF
TRBV7-8,TRBD1,TRBJ1-6,NA,TGTGCCAGCAGCCCGGCCGGACAGGGGATCAATTCACCCCTCCACTTT,CASSPAGQGINSPLHF
TRBV4-1,TRBD1,TRBJ1-2,NA,TGCGCCAGCAGCCAGGCGACAGGGGGCTATGGCTACACCTTC,CASSQATGGYGYTF
TRBV6-5,TRBD2,TRBJ2-7,NA,TGTGCCAGCAGCCGCCCCGGGACTAGTTCCTACGAGCAGTACTTC,CASSRPGTSSYEQYF
TRBV19,NA,TRBJ1-5,NA,TGTGCCAGTAGAGGACAGCATTATAGCAATCAGCCCCAGCATTTT,CASRGQHYSNQPQHF
TRBV2,TRBD1,TRBJ1-5,NA,TGTGCCAGCCAGGGGGTGGGCGGGGGCAATCAGCCCCAGCATTTT,CASQGVGGGNQPQHF